The 28 T cell receptor beta chains in this list originate from one sample, sequenced in a study of beta chain features in type 1 diabetes. For these TCRs, the target antigens are not known. The authors reverse transcribed all of the isolated RNA, so sequencing captured expressed TCRB transcripts. Here immunoSEQ multiplex PCR was the method, and the copy in TCRdb shows in-frame clones only, minus some. The sample includes hundreds of thousands of clones, about a tenth seen only once; the top ten take approximately 1%. The study's findings and limits: Across all four CD4+ subsets, people with type 1 diabetes showed modestly shorter TCRB CDR3s.

The specimen was central memory CD4+ T cells from blood. Receptors were obtained from a man aged 25-45 years with type 1 diabetes.

The CDR3 region is CASSPERETQYF. The DNA for the CDR3 is TGCGCCAGCAGCCCTGAGCGGGAGACCCAGTACTTC. The chain has TRBV5-1 and TRBJ2-5, with TRBD2 as a possible D gene (5 bases). The CDR3 contains 12 residues. CDR1 is SGHRS, CDR2 YFSETQ, per germline. The ends were cut back, 4 bases at V and 5 bases at J, with 9 bases in the middle.

About this clone: Its ends do not fully match the called genes, so a read error is possible. This sequence joins TRBV4-2 and TRBJ1-4; TRBD1 is a possible D gene (6 bases). The CDR3 sequence is 12 residues long. Germline lookup yields CDR1 LGHNA and CDR2 YNFKEQ. CDR3 sequence: CASSQDRGTPVF. CDR3 nucleotide sequence: TGTGCCAGCAGCCAAGACCGCGGGACACCCGTTTTT.

This sequence joins TRBV27 and TRBJ2-7; TRBD1 aligns across 8 bases. Looked up from germline, CDR1 is MNHEY and CDR2 is SMNVEV (reference sequence). The CDR3 length is 14 residues. With 4 bases clipped from V and 5 bases from J, the junction kept 7 bases outside the gene matches. This CDR3 reads CASSSTQGADEQYF. The CDR3 DNA is TGTGCCAGCAGTTCTACCCAGGGGGCCGACGAGCAGTACTTC.

This clone was seen only a few times. The chain employs TRBV9 and TRBJ2-5; 7 bases map to TRBD1. Per germline, CDR1 SGDLS and CDR2 YYNGEE. After removal of 5 bases from V and 2 bases from J, the junction contained 3 bases not matched to a gene. The CDR3 consists of 13 residues. CDR3 protein: CASSKTGQETQYF. The CDR3 DNA is TGTGCCAGCAGTAAGACAGGGCAAGAGACCCAGTACTTC.

The chain has TRBV7-2 and TRBJ2-7; 9 nucleotides align to TRBD2. With 8 bases clipped from V and 2 bases from J, the junction kept 7 bases outside the gene matches. The CDR3 has 14 amino acids. Germline V lookup: CDR1 SGHTA, CDR2 FQGNSA. As DNA, the CDR3 is TGTGCCAGCGGTCGCGCTAGCGGGACCTACGAGCAGTACTTC. This sequence encodes CASGRASGTYEQYF.

The V call is TRBV11-2, the J call TRBJ2-1, with D perhaps matching TRBD1 or TRBD2 (5 bases each). The germline CDR1 and CDR2 sequences are SGHAT and FQNNGV. With 3 bases removed from V and 4 bases from J, the gap between germline ends came to 7 bases. There are 13 residues in the CDR3. The CDR3 region is CASSFEGYNEQFF. The CDR3 region has the DNA TGTGCCAGCAGCTTTGAGGGGTACAATGAGCAGTTCTTC.

This clone was detected ten times or more. The chain recombines TRBV28 with TRBJ1-1, with 8 bases identical to TRBD1. After removal of 4 bases from V and 6 bases from J, the junction contained 4 bases not matched to a gene. Germline loops: CDR1 MDHEN, CDR2 SYDVKM. The CDR3 loop spans 13 amino acids. The CDR3 region is CASSSGGRPEAFF. Written as DNA, the CDR3 is TGTGCCAGCAGTTCAGGGGGCCGGCCTGAAGCTTTCTTT.

As regards this clone: Distinct nucleotide sequences in the sample also encode this CDR3. The V and J genes are TRBV18 and TRBJ1-1, with TRBD1 as a possible D gene (6 bases). Germline V lookup: CDR1 KGHSH, CDR2 LQKENI. CDR3 length: 13 amino acids. Trimming removed 3 bases at V and 3 bases at J, with 8 bases between. The CDR3 sequence: CASSPYRDTEAFF. CDR3 nucleotide sequence: TGTGCCAGCTCACCGTACAGGGACACTGAAGCTTTCTTT.

This chain uses TRBV7-6 with TRBJ2-1, with D uncertain. The V and J ends lost 1 base and 8 bases respectively, with 6 bases between them. Germline CDR1 reads SGHVS; CDR2 reads FNYEAQ. The CDR3 runs to 12 residues. CDR3 bases: TGTGCCAGCAGCTTAGAGGGCGATGAGCAGTTCTTC. Residues: CASSLEGDEQFF.

This clone occurred many times. This chain joins TRBV7-9 and TRBJ2-5, with D perhaps being TRBD1 or TRBD2 (5 bases each). Trimming removed 5 bases from V and 5 bases from J, with 15 bases in between. CDR3 length: 14 residues. Germline CDR1 is SEHNR and CDR2 is FQNEAQ (reference sequence). CDR3 in DNA: TGTGCCAGCAGCGAGGATTGGGGGATTGAGACCCAGTACTTC. Its protein is CASSEDWGIETQYF.

This clone has just a few counts. The chain couples TRBV7-2 to TRBJ1-1; tentative D call: TRBD1 (5 bases). This CDR3 contains 12 residues. The V and J ends lost 4 bases and 8 bases respectively, with 11 bases between them. Looked up from germline, CDR1 is SGHTA and CDR2 is FQGNSA. CDR3 in DNA: TGTGCCAGCAGCTCCTTGGGGGGGGAAGCTTTCTTT. Residues: CASSSLGGEAFF.

There are a few counts of this clone. The CDR3 DNA reads TGTGCCAGCAGCCCCCGTGGATGGTACGAGCAGTACTTC. Protein: CASSPRGWYEQYF. The rearrangement links TRBV9 to TRBJ2-7; D remains ambiguous. The CDR3 spans 13 residues. Trimming left V 4 bases short and J 4 bases short, with 12 bases between. Per germline, CDR1 SGDLS and CDR2 YYNGEE.

Details on this clone: This same CDR3 is encoded by further DNA sequences in the sample. This chain connects TRBV6-5 to TRBJ2-6; TRBD2 is a possible D gene (5 bases). V lost 2 bases, J lost 0 bases, and 5 bases lay in between. CDR1 is MNHEY, CDR2 SVGAGI, per germline. The CDR3 has 15 amino acids. The CDR3 protein is CASSYGSSGANVLTF. The CDR3 DNA follows: TGTGCCAGCAGTTACGGGAGCTCTGGGGCCAACGTCCTGACTTTC.

The chain couples TRBV30 to TRBJ2-5; 7 positions match TRBD1. The CDR3 spans 13 residues. The germline gives CDR1 GTSNPN, CDR2 SVGIG (reference sequence). V trimming: 1 base; J trimming: 5 bases; junction bases outside the gene matches: 4. The CDR3 protein is CAWSGGTAETQYF. The CDR3 DNA follows: TGTGCCTGGAGTGGGGGGACAGCCGAGACCCAGTACTTC.

V usage is TRBV18 and J usage is TRBJ2-7; no definite D call. The germline CDR1 and CDR2 sequences are KGHSH and LQKENI. The CDR3 consists of 13 residues. Trimming stripped 0 bases from V and 3 bases from J, with 6 bases between. Here the CDR3 reads CASSPPDGYEQYF. CDR3 sequence (DNA): TGTGCCAGCTCACCACCGGACGGCTACGAGCAGTACTTC.

The gene calls are TRBV7-2 and TRBJ2-5; D is unresolved. CDR1 SGHTA and CDR2 FQGNSA come from the germline V gene. V was trimmed by 5 bases and J by 6 bases, leaving 10 bases between them. The CDR3 consists of 12 residues. CDR3 amino acids: CASSPSVQTQYF. In DNA, the CDR3 is TGTGCCAGCAGCCCTTCAGTCCAGACCCAGTACTTC. The full variable domain, with the rest looked up from reference TRBV7-2 and TRBJ2-5, is GAGVSQSPSNKVTEKGKDVELRCDPISGHTALYWYRQSLGQGLEFLIYFQGNSAPDKSGLPSDRFSAERTGGSVSTLTIQRTQQEDSAVYLCASSPSVQTQYFGPGTRLLVL.

This clone was observed a few times. The chain couples TRBV4-2 to TRBJ2-2; D is unresolved. Germline CDR1 LGHNA, CDR2 YNFKEQ. V was shortened by 2 bases and J by 7 bases, with 5 bases between the two germline ends. The CDR3 has 12 residues. The DNA for the CDR3 is TGTGCCAGCAGCCAAATGGACGGGGAGCTGTTTTTT. Its protein product is CASSQMDGELFF.

The table lists this clone with a few counts. V usage is TRBV9 and J usage is TRBJ2-7; 11 positions agree with TRBD2. V lost 2 bases and J lost 2; bases outside the gene matches: 3. CDR1 SGDLS and CDR2 YYNGEE come from the germline V gene. CDR3 length equals 15 residues. The CDR3 here is CASSVGLAEAYEQYF. The CDR3 nucleotides read TGTGCCAGCAGCGTGGGACTAGCGGAGGCCTACGAGCAGTACTTC.

This clone was counted only a few times. The rearrangement joins TRBV7-8 to TRBJ2-6, with unresolved D. Trimming took 5 bases from V and 1 from J, leaving 9 bases between them. This CDR3 spans 15 amino acids. Germline V gene sequence: CDR1 SGHVS, CDR2 FQNEAQ. Written as DNA, the CDR3 is TGTGCCAGCAGCCCTTCACTATCTGGGGCCAACGTCCTGACTTTC. Translation: CASSPSLSGANVLTF.

This clone was seen only a few times. Other DNA sequences in the same sample also yield this CDR3. The chain combines TRBV28 with TRBJ2-5; D gene ambiguous. This CDR3 comprises 11 residues. Germline values: CDR1 MDHEN, CDR2 SYDVKM. V was cut by 3 bases and J by 4 bases, with 3 bases left in between. The CDR3 is CASSFGETQYF. CDR3 DNA sequence: TGTGCCAGCAGTTTCGGAGAGACCCAGTACTTC. The variable domain in full, with the rest retrieved from reference TRBV28 and TRBJ2-5, is DVKVTQSSRYLVKRTGEKVFLECVQDMDHENMFWYRQDPGLGLRLIYFSYDVKMKEKGDIPEGYSVSREKKERFSLILESASTNQTSMYLCASSFGETQYFGPGTRLLVL.

CDR3 DNA sequence: TGTGCCAGCAGCTTAGGGGGCGTCGGCACCGGGGAGCTGTTTTTT. This sequence encodes CASSLGGVGTGELFF. The V call is TRBV7-9, the J call TRBJ2-2, with a possible D match to TRBD1 (5 bases). This CDR3 is built from 15 residues. In germline, CDR1 is SEHNR, CDR2 FQNEAQ (reference sequence). V lost 1 base and J 4 bases, leaving 10 bases between the germline ends.

V usage is TRBV5-1 and J usage is TRBJ2-2, with D possibly TRBD2 on 6 matching bases. The V end lost 0 bases, the J end lost 0 bases, and 15 bases lay between the germline ends. The CDR3 extends over 18 amino acids. Germline CDR1 reads SGHRS; CDR2 reads YFSETQ. DNA for the CDR3: TGCGCCAGCAGCTTGGTCCCCGCGGGGCGGACGAACACCGGGGAGCTGTTTTTT. This translates into CASSLVPAGRTNTGELFF. The whole variable domain, remainder taken from reference TRBV5-1 and TRBJ2-2, is KAGVTQTPRYLIKTRGQQVTLSCSPISGHRSVSWYQQTPGQGLQFLFEYFSETQRNKGNFPGRFSGRQFSNSRSEMNVSTLELGDSALYLCASSLVPAGRTNTGELFFGEGSRLTVL.

This clone turned up a few times. The J gene is TRBJ2-7, the V gene TRBV18; D call uncertain. This CDR3 is built from 11 residues. The germline CDR1 and CDR2 sequences are KGHSH and LQKENI. V was clipped by 7 bases and J by 0 bases, with 4 bases between them. CDR3 in DNA: TGTGCCAGCTTCCTCTCCTACGAGCAGTACTTC. Amino acid sequence: CASFLSYEQYF.

The V gene is TRBV4-3, the J gene TRBJ1-6; 9 bases align to TRBD1. Per germline, CDR1 LGHNA and CDR2 YSLEER. The J segment lost 4 bases and the V segment lost 1 base, leaving 2 bases of the junction unmatched. This CDR3 is built from 16 residues. The CDR3 coding sequence is TGCGCCAGCAGCCAAGGGACAGGGGAATATAATTCACCCCTCCACTTT. Its protein product is CASSQGTGEYNSPLHF.

As concerns this clone: This sample also contains other DNA sequences that code for the same CDR3. The chain employs TRBV7-9 and TRBJ1-5; D ambiguous. Trimming cost V 1 base and J 1 base, with 8 bases left between them. CDR3 length equals 15 residues. The germline CDR1 and CDR2 sequences are SEHNR and FQNEAQ (reference sequence). In DNA, the CDR3 is TGTGCCAGCAGCTTAGGGTCGGGGAGCAATCAGCCCCAGCATTTT. This gives the protein CASSLGSGSNQPQHF.

This chain links TRBV23-1 with TRBJ2-7; D possibly corresponds to TRBD1 (6 bases). TRBV23-1 is marked as an open reading frame, function uncertain. The V end was cut by 5 bases, the J end by 1 base, with 24 bases between. The CDR3 is 18 residues long. CDR3 sequence (DNA): TGCGCCAGCAGTGCACGGGACACACCATTCTTATTATCCTACGAGCAGTACTTC. Protein product: CASSARDTPFLLSYEQYF.

The CDR3 DNA sequence: TGCGCCAGCAGCTGGGGGACAGGCCTCTACGAGCAGTACTTC. Its translation: CASSWGTGLYEQYF. The chain combines TRBV5-1 with TRBJ2-7; 8 bases align to TRBD1. CDR1 and CDR2 (germline): SGHRS, YFSETQ. There are 14 residues in the CDR3. V lost 3 bases, J lost 3 bases, and 5 bases stayed unmatched.

The chain is built from TRBV7-2 and TRBJ2-1, with D unresolved. Per the germline V gene, CDR1 is SGHTA and CDR2 is FQGNSA. This CDR3 contains 12 residues. Trimming left V 4 bases short and J 5 bases short, with 6 bases between. CDR3 sequence reads: CASSSFHNEQFF. The CDR3 DNA reads as TGTGCCAGCAGCTCCTTTCACAATGAGCAGTTCTTC.